The entry below describes one T cell receptor (beta chain). The antigen is undetermined. The data derive from a study of Graves' ophthalmopathy and Graves' hyperthyroidism. Across the study: Peripheral blood sampling preceded any treatment and occurred at initial diagnosis.

Clinical symptoms, serum thyroxine, TRAb, thyroid ultrasound and orbital computed tomography determined diagnosis. Regarding the study as a whole: Stable hyperthyroidism and ophthalmopathy were told apart by a 13-signature model, which achieved less than 90% sensitivity and around 77% specificity.

For repertoire sequencing, the TCR beta CDR3 regions were amplified from RNA transcripts. An opening RT-PCR round employed HTBI primers and preceded a second-round multiplex PCR. TCRdb reprocessed the multiplex PCR reads via MiXCR and lists one record per CDR3 protein. The sample records fewer than 600,000 distinct CDR3 sequences, approximately 14% being singletons. CDR3 size: 17 residues. Trimming took off 0 bases at V and 5 bases at J, with 16 bases between the two ends. Germline CDR1 is SGHTA and CDR2 is FQGTGA. This clonotype was sampled from a woman aged 25-40 years with Graves' ophthalmopathy. The sequenced sample was blood. The rearrangement joins TRBV7-3 to TRBJ2-2, with TRBD2 as a possible D gene (5 bases). CDR3 residues: CASSLTHGVGPTGELFF. The CDR3 DNA reads as TGTGCCAGCAGCTTAACTCACGGGGTTGGCCCTACCGGGGAGCTGTTTTTT.